Listed here are 20 T cell receptor beta chains from one sample, sequenced in a study of T cells after yellow fever vaccination. TCRdb used MiXCR to reprocess the 5' RACE reads, holding one entry per CDR3 protein. The table records about 260,000 distinct CDR3 sequences, around 13% of them present only once. This sample comprised CD4+ T cells sorted from PBMCs, obtained 45 days after the yellow fever booster vaccination. These receptors were taken from a man aged 25 to 40 who received the YFV17D yellow fever vaccine.

A few counts support this clonotype. As DNA, the CDR3 is TGCAGTGCTAGAGATCTTTCGGAGGGAGAGGTGGCTTTCTTT. This sequence encodes CSARDLSEGEVAFF. This chain links TRBV20-1 with TRBJ1-1; D ambiguous. This CDR3 spans 14 amino acids. The V end was cut by 0 bases, the J end by 11 bases, with 19 bases between. In germline, CDR1 is DFQATT, CDR2 SNEGSKA (reference sequence).

V gene TRBV12-3 or TRBV12-4 combines with J gene TRBJ1-2, with D uncertain. The V and J ends lost 1 base and 8 bases respectively, with 11 bases between them. The CDR3 runs 13 residues. The CDR3 bases are TGTGCCAGCAGTTTAGGACCCAAAGGGGGCTACACCTTC. Amino acids: CASSLGPKGGYTF.

DNA for the CDR3: TGTGCCAGCAGCTTGGATGGCGGGACACCCCACGCCGAGCAGTACTTC. Its protein is CASSLDGGTPHAEQYF. The V gene is TRBV5-5, the J gene TRBJ2-7; D is possibly TRBD1 or TRBD2 (6 bases each). Germline loops: CDR1 SGHKS, CDR2 YYEKEE (reference sequence). Trimming removed 0 bases from V and 6 bases from J, with 19 bases in between. The CDR3 loop spans 16 amino acids.

The chain recombines TRBV7-2 with TRBJ2-3, with 8 bases matching TRBD2. Germline V CDR1 and CDR2: SGHTA, FQGNSA. Trimming took 5 bases from V and 6 from J; bases not matched to a gene: 10. The CDR3 is made up of 15 amino acids. CDR3 in amino acids: CASSPRTSSGDTQYF. Here the CDR3 DNA reads TGTGCCAGCAGCCCCCGGACTAGCTCGGGGGATACGCAGTATTTT.

The rearrangement links TRBV7-2 to TRBJ2-7, with TRBD1 matching 9 bases. This CDR3 spans 14 amino acids. Germline CDR1 SGHTA, CDR2 FQGNSA. The trim removed 5 bases at V and 7 bases at J, leaving 9 bases unmatched. The CDR3 protein is CASSPWDRAWEQYF. The CDR3, as DNA: TGTGCCAGCAGCCCCTGGGACAGGGCGTGGGAGCAGTACTTC.

V usage is TRBV2 and J usage is TRBJ2-7, with a weak D call TRBD2 (5 bases). CDR1 is SNHLY and CDR2 is FYNNEI in the germline V gene. Trimming pared 10 bases from V and 2 bases from J, leaving 15 bases between. The CDR3 totals 13 residues. CDR3 DNA: TGTGCCACCCAGGACGGGGTAACCTACGAGCAGTACTTC. It encodes CATQDGVTYEQYF.

The chain links TRBV10-2 to TRBJ1-1; D is perhaps TRBD1 (5 bases). Germline V gives CDR1 WSHSY, CDR2 SAAADI. The CDR3 spans 14 residues. V was pared by 8 bases and J by 0 bases, with 13 bases between. The CDR3 bases are TGCGCCAGCCGCCAGGGTGAGATGAACACTGAAGCTTTCTTT. Encoded protein: CASRQGEMNTEAFF.

The rearrangement links TRBV6-1 to TRBJ2-7; D not resolved. This CDR3 is built from 14 residues. The V gene lost 5 bases and the J gene lost 5 bases, with 16 bases spanning the gap. Germline V gives CDR1 MNHNS, CDR2 SASEGT. CDR3 sequence: CASSTSWAAHEQYF. For the CDR3, the DNA is TGTGCCAGCAGTACCTCCTGGGCGGCCCACGAGCAGTACTTC.

The J gene is TRBJ1-2, the V gene TRBV20-1, with 8 bases that match TRBD1. Germline values: CDR1 DFQATT, CDR2 SNEGSKA (reference sequence). J was trimmed by 6 bases and V by 4 bases; bases with no gene match: 7. CDR3 size: 13 residues. The CDR3 is CSATVRTGNGYTF. The CDR3 coding sequence is TGCAGTGCTACAGTACGGACAGGGAATGGCTACACCTTC.

The chain couples TRBV27 to TRBJ1-2; D ambiguous. The CDR3 contains 13 residues. Trimming stripped 3 bases from V and 2 bases from J, with 7 bases between. The germline gives CDR1 MNHEY, CDR2 SMNVEV (reference sequence). CDR3: CASSLNINYGYTF. The CDR3 nucleotides read TGTGCCAGCAGTTTGAACATAAACTATGGCTACACCTTC.

The chain joins TRBV7-9 to TRBJ2-1; D perhaps matches TRBD2 (6 bases). Germline assignment: CDR1 SEHNR and CDR2 FQNEAQ (reference sequence). The CDR3 totals 17 residues. V was clipped by 5 bases and J by 5 bases, with 22 bases between them. The CDR3 nucleotides read TGTGCCAGCAGCCGAGGGTTTCTAACTAGCCTAGACAATGAGCAGTTCTTC. It translates to CASSRGFLTSLDNEQFF.

This chain joins TRBV9 and TRBJ1-5, with D unclear. The germline gives CDR1 SGDLS, CDR2 YYNGEE. The CDR3 extends over 16 amino acids. Deletions cut 0 bases from V and 1 base from J, with 11 bases between. The CDR3 sequence is CASSVVPASSNQPQHF. CDR3 DNA: TGTGCCAGCAGCGTAGTTCCGGCGTCCAGCAATCAGCCCCAGCATTTT.

This clonotype was recorded many times. The chain joins TRBV5-6 to TRBJ2-3; 10 nucleotides align to TRBD2. Trimming at V came to 4 bases and at J to 2 bases, leaving 10 bases not matched to a gene. CDR1 is SGHDT and CDR2 is YYEEEE in the germline V gene. The CDR3 has 17 amino acids. The CDR3 protein is CASSPLYSGRSTDTQYF. Here the CDR3 DNA reads TGTGCCAGCAGCCCGCTGTATAGCGGGAGGTCCACAGATACGCAGTATTTT.

The chain couples TRBV7-8 to TRBJ2-7, with D tentatively TRBD2 (5 bases). This CDR3 has 12 residues. V lost 4 bases and J lost 7, with 11 bases in between. From germline, CDR1 is SGHVS and CDR2 FQNEAQ. The CDR3 sequence: CASSSIRGEQYF. The DNA for the CDR3 is TGTGCCAGCAGCTCAATAAGAGGGGAGCAGTACTTC.

This chain joins TRBV29-1 and TRBJ2-1; TRBD2 matches at 10 bases. Losses at the gene ends were 7 bases for V and 4 bases for J; bases not matched to a gene: 7. Germline lookup yields CDR1 SQVTM and CDR2 ANQGSEA. CDR3 length: 14 amino acids. CDR3 nucleotide sequence: TGCAGCGCAGAAAGCGGGAGGGCTTACAATGAGCAGTTCTTC. Its protein is CSAESGRAYNEQFF.

This clonotype occurred many times. The rearrangement joins TRBV5-6 to TRBJ2-7; 8 bases are shared with TRBD2. CDR1 and CDR2 from the germline V gene are SGHDT and YYEEEE. The CDR3 extends over 14 amino acids. V shed 4 bases, J shed 0 bases, and the junction held 3 bases outside the gene matches. In nucleotides, the CDR3 is TGTGCCAGCAGCCTCAGCGGGAGCTCCTACGAGCAGTACTTC. It is translated as CASSLSGSSYEQYF.

This sequence joins TRBV7-3 and TRBJ2-6; 7 bases fit TRBD2. This CDR3 spans 13 amino acids. The J segment lost 11 bases and the V segment lost 2 bases, leaving 3 bases of the junction unmatched. CDR1 SGHTA and CDR2 FQGTGA come from the germline V gene. CDR3 region: CASSLQGGDVLTF. The CDR3 DNA sequence: TGTGCCAGCAGCTTACAGGGAGGGGACGTCCTGACTTTC.

V is TRBV28 and J is TRBJ2-7; 11 nucleotides match TRBD1. Germline assignment: CDR1 MDHEN and CDR2 SYDVKM. The CDR3 has 15 residues. V shed 5 bases, J shed 4 bases, and the junction held 7 bases outside the gene matches. Here the CDR3 reads CASSLGTGGMYEQYF. The CDR3 DNA reads as TGTGCCAGCAGTCTCGGGACAGGGGGAATGTACGAGCAGTACTTC.

In this sample, this clonotype turned up a few times. This rearrangement joins TRBV7-2 to TRBJ2-3; possibly TRBD1 for D (5 bases). The V and J ends lost 5 bases and 14 bases respectively, with 26 bases between them. This CDR3 is 15 amino acids long. Germline V gene sequence: CDR1 SGHTA, CDR2 FQGNSA. CDR3 sequence (DNA): TGTGCCAGCAGCGTCTCCTTAGGGGATGGGGTTGAGGTGTATTTT. Its protein product is CASSVSLGDGVEVYF.

This clonotype was seen a handful of times. This chain links TRBV6-5 with TRBJ2-1; TRBD2 matches 8 bases. V shed 0 bases and J 6 bases; nucleotides not matched to a gene: 4. The CDR3 extends over 15 amino acids. CDR1 is MNHEY and CDR2 is SVGAGI in the germline V gene. The CDR3 protein is CASSYSAGGVNEQFF. In DNA, the CDR3 is TGTGCCAGCAGTTACTCGGCGGGAGGTGTCAATGAGCAGTTCTTC.